This T cell receptor (beta chain) was captured by sequencing in a study of vaccination and CD4 T cells after COVID-19. For the study at large: Median time from COVID diagnosis to post-COVID sampling was roughly 13 weeks (35 to 161). Sampling that followed vaccination took place a median approximately 70 days after dose two, within a range of 14 to 241. Study-wide findings and caveats: A comparatively limited set of convalescent patients was examined, with no early post-infection timepoints. In median terms, SARS-CoV-2-reactive clonotypes went from about 20 to 38, a nonsignificant rise.

MiXCR, run by TCRdb on the PCR reads, gives a single entry per CDR3 protein. The sample lists roughly 16,000 distinct CDR3 sequences, around 69% seen once, with 0.95% to 1.2% in the top ten. Remarks on this clonotype: The antigen remains undetermined.

Germline-derived CDR1 and CDR2 are SGHRS and YFSETQ. CDR3 size: 13 residues. The ends lost 4 bases at V and 0 bases at J; junction bases unmatched: 0. The clonotype was recovered from a human donor who had recovered from COVID-19. This specimen was CD4+ T cells from blood, taken after SARS-CoV-2 vaccination. This chain links TRBV5-1 with TRBJ2-5, with 7 bases aligning to TRBD1. The CDR3 DNA is TGCGCCAGCAGCGGGACAGACCAAGAGACCCAGTACTTC. This encodes CASSGTDQETQYF.